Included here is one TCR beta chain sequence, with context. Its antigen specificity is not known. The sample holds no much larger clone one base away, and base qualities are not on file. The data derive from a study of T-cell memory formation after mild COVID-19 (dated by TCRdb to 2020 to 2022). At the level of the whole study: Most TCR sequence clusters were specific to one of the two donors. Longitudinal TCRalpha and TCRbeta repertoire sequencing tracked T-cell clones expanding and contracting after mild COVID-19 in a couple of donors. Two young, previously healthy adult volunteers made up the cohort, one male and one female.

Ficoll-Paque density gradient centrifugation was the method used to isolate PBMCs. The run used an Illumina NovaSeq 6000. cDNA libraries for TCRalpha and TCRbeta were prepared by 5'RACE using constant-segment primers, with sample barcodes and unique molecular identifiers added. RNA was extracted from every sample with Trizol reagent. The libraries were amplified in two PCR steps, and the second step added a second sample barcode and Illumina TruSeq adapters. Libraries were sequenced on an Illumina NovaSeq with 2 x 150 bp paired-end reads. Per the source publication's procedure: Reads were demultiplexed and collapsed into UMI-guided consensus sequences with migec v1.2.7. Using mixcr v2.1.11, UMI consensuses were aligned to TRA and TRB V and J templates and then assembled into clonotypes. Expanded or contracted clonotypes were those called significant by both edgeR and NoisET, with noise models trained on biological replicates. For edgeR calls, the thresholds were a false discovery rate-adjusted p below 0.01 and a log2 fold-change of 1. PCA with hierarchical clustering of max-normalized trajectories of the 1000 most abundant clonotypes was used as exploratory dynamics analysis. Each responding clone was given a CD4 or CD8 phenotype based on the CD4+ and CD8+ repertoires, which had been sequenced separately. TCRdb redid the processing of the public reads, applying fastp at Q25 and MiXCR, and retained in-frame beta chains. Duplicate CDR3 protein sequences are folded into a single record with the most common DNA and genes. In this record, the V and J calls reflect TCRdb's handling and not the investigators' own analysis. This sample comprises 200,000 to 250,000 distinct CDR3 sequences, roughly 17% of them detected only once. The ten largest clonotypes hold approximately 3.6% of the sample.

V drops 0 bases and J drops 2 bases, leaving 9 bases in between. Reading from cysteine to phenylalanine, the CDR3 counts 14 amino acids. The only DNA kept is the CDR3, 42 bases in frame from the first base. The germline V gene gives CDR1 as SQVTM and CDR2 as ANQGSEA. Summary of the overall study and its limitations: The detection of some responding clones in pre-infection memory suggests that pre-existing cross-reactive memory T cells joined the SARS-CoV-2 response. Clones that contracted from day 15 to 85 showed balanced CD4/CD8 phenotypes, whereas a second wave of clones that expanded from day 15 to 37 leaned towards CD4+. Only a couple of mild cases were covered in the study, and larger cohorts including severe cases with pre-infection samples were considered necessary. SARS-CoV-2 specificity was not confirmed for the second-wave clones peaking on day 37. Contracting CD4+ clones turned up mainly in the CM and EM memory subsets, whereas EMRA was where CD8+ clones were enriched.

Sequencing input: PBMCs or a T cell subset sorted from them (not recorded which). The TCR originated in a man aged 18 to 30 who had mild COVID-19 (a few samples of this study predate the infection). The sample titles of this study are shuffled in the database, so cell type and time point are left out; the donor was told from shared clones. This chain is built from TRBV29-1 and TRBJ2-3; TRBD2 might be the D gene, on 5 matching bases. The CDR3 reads CSVEESGVTDTQYF. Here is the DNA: TGCAGCGTTGAAGAGAGCGGCGTCACAGATACGCAGTATTTT.